Given below is one TCR beta chain in context. The antigen is undetermined. This entry is derived from a study of T cells after yellow fever vaccination. The length of the CDR3 is 15 residues. The V and J ends lost 3 bases and 0 bases respectively, with 11 bases between them. Germline V gene lookup returns CDR1 SGHTA and CDR2 FQGNSA. 5'RACE template switching produced TCR cDNA carrying a universal primer site and UMIs. TCRdb re-analysed the 5' RACE reads in MiXCR, keeping a single row per CDR3 protein. The sample yields approximately 300,000 distinct CDR3 sequences, around a tenth seen once. Overall study findings and caveats: Abundant clonotypes from the bulk population could contaminate FACS-sorted repertoires. Booster samples showed a return of most primary-vaccination clones (around 96% CD4, approximately 88% CD8). The secondary response was weaker, and its peak arrived faster, on day 5 versus 15.

The source material was CD4+ T cells sorted from PBMCs, sampled 45 days after the yellow fever booster vaccination. The clonotype was recovered from a man between 18 and 29 years old who received the YFV17D yellow fever vaccine. J is TRBJ2-5 and V is TRBV7-2; D is perhaps TRBD2 (7 bases). CDR3 in DNA: TGTGCCAGCAGCTTGAGGGGGGGAAACCAAGAGACCCAGTACTTC. Translated, it gives CASSLRGGNQETQYF.